These T cell receptor beta chains were read from a single sample in a study of blood T cell repertoires in COVID-19. TCRdb's copy holds only in-frame clones and misses some; the assay was immunoSEQ multiplex PCR. The sample consists of about 300,000 clones, 86% of them appearing once. Specimen: peripheral blood. The receptors were gathered from a woman aged 50 to 60 with acute or convalescent COVID-19. Each CDR3 is given with its conserved first and last residue. D genes are given only for firm matches. Not all rows give a size; the values are once, few, many and, for expanded clones, a class.

CDR3 protein,CDR3 DNA,J gene,V gene,clone size,D gene
CASSSFAGGTDTQYF,TGTGCCAGCAGCTCCTTCGCGGGGGGCACAGATACGCAGTATTTT,TRBJ2-3,TRBV7-3,.,TRBD2
CASSLASGTTDTQYF,TGCGCCAGCAGCTTGGCTAGCGGGACAACAGATACGCAGTATTTT,TRBJ2-3,TRBV5-1,.,TRBD2
CASSFGLESWGDTGELFF,TGTGCCAGCAGCTTTGGGCTCGAGTCATGGGGGGACACCGGGGAGCTGTTTTTT,TRBJ2-2,TRBV11-2,.,.
CASGTAMNTEAFF,TGTGCCAGCGGGACAGCGATGAACACTGAAGCTTTCTTT,TRBJ1-1,TRBV27,.,TRBD1
CASSVEPTGGNTIYF,TGTGCCAGCAGCGTAGAACCCACAGGGGGAAACACCATATATTTT,TRBJ1-3,TRBV9,.,.
CASSQRGTGYGYTF,TGTGCCAGCAGCCAGAGGGGGACGGGCTATGGCTACACCTTC,TRBJ1-2,TRBV27,.,.
CASSGSGRMADTQYF,TGTGCCAGCAGCGGTAGCGGGAGGATGGCAGATACGCAGTATTTT,TRBJ2-3,TRBV9,.,TRBD2
CASSFRTDRNTGELFF,TGTGCCAGCAGCTTTAGGACTGATAGGAACACCGGGGAGCTGTTTTTT,TRBJ2-2,TRBV5-5,once,.
CASKSGGPNEKLFF,TGTGCCAGCAAATCAGGGGGGCCAAATGAAAAACTGTTTTTT,TRBJ1-4,TRBV28,few,TRBD1
CASTPRASGLNTDTQYF,TGTGCCAGCACCCCCCGGGCTAGCGGGCTTAACACAGATACGCAGTATTTT,TRBJ2-3,TRBV27,.,TRBD2
CASSLAFRTTRTGELFF,TGTGCCAGCAGCTTAGCGTTCCGGACTACCCGTACCGGGGAGCTGTTTTTT,TRBJ2-2,TRBV7-2,.,.
CASRANYNEQFF,TGTGCCAGCAGGGCAAACTACAATGAGCAGTTCTTC,TRBJ2-1,TRBV27,few,.
CASSLVRGTTEAFF,TGCGCCAGCAGCTTGGTCAGGGGAACCACTGAAGCTTTCTTT,TRBJ1-1,TRBV5-1,.,.
CASSPPGVDRGHLVSVKETQYF,TGTGCCAGCTCACCCCCTGGAGTTGACAGGGGACATTTGGTTTCCGTAAAAGAGACCCAGTACTTC,TRBJ2-5,TRBV18,.,TRBD1
CASSPGQGTDTQYF,TGCGCCAGCAGCCCGGGACAGGGGACAGATACGCAGTATTTT,TRBJ2-3,TRBV5-1,.,TRBD1
CASSKERDREYTEAFF,TGTGCCAGCAGCAAAGAAAGGGACAGGGAGTACACTGAAGCTTTCTTT,TRBJ1-1,TRBV21-1,.,.
CASSTPGTAALQETQYF,TGTGCCAGTAGTACCCCCGGGACAGCAGCCCTTCAAGAGACCCAGTACTTC,TRBJ2-5,TRBV19,.,TRBD1
CASSLIGTTRSYEQYF,TGTGCCAGCAGTTTAATAGGGACAACCCGATCCTACGAGCAGTACTTC,TRBJ2-7,TRBV27,.,.
CAIAVNTEAFF,TGTGCCATCGCGGTGAACACTGAAGCTTTCTTT,TRBJ1-1,TRBV10-3,.,.
CASRIKRRASYEQYF,TGTGCCAGCAGAATTAAAAGGAGGGCCTCCTACGAGCAGTACTTC,TRBJ2-7,TRBV6-5,once,.
CASSYGGNTQYF,TGTGCCAGCAGTTACGGGGGCAATACGCAGTATTTT,TRBJ2-3,TRBV6-5,.,.
CASSPISGDPQHF,TGTGCCAGCAGTCCTATCTCAGGGGACCCCCAGCATTTT,TRBJ1-5,TRBV7-2,few,.
CASSLGGTSGGGEQFF,TGTGCCAGCAGCTTAGGAGGGACTAGCGGAGGGGGCGAGCAGTTCTTC,TRBJ2-1,TRBV7-9,.,TRBD2
CASSGGLAGVTSYEQYF,TGTGCCAGCAGCGGAGGACTAGCGGGAGTAACCTCCTACGAGCAGTACTTC,TRBJ2-7,TRBV6-2/TRBV6-3,once,TRBD2